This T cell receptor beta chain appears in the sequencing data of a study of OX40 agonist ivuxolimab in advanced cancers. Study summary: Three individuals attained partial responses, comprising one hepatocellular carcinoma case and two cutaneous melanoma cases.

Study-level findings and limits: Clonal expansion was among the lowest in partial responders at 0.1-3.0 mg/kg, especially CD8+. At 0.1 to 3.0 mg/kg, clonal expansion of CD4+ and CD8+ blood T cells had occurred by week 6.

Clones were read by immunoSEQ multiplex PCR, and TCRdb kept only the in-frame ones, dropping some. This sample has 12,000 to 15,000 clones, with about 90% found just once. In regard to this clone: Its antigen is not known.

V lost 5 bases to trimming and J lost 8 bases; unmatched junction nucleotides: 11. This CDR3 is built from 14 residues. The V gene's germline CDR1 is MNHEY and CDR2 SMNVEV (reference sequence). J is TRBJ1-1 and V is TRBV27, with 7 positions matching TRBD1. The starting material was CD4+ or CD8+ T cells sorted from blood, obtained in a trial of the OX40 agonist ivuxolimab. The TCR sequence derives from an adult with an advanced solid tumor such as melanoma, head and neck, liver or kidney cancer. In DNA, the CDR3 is TGTGCCAGCAGTACAACCTCCGGGACAGCAGAAGCTTTCTTT. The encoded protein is CASSTTSGTAEAFF.